These 7 T cell receptor beta chains came from one sample sequenced in a study of cytomegalovirus exposure and HLA in healthy donors. Sequencing used immunoSEQ multiplex PCR; TCRdb keeps in-frame clones, though not all of them. The table has approximately 270,000 clones, about 86% seen once; the top ten hold less than 1.2%. Input material: PBMCs. Receptor source: a woman in her late teens or twenties in good health and CMV-seronegative.

CDR3 region: CASSLSSGAVINEQFF. The CDR3 DNA is TGTGCCAGCAGCTTATCATCAGGGGCCGTGATCAATGAGCAGTTCTTC. V usage is TRBV7-2 and J usage is TRBJ2-1; D perhaps matches TRBD1 (6 bases). The CDR3 runs to 16 residues. V shed 2 bases and J shed 6 bases, with 17 bases lying between them. Germline V gene lookup returns CDR1 SGHTA and CDR2 FQGNSA.

The chain employs TRBV5-1 and TRBJ1-1; D remains unclear. V was shortened by 4 bases and J by 1 base, with 14 bases between the two germline ends. CDR1 and CDR2 (germline): SGHRS, YFSETQ. The CDR3 runs to 15 residues. In nucleotides, the CDR3 is TGCGCCAGCAGCAGGAGTTATTCCCAGAACACTGAAGCTTTCTTT. Amino acid sequence: CASSRSYSQNTEAFF.

The sample holds a few counts of this clone. The chain couples TRBV11-2 to TRBJ2-3; 10 positions match TRBD2. The CDR3 consists of 19 residues. Germline V lookup: CDR1 SGHAT, CDR2 FQNNGV. V lost 5 bases and J lost 4; bases outside the gene matches: 18. The chain's CDR3 is CASSGYNPNLAGAPDTQYF. The CDR3 nucleotides are TGTGCCAGCAGCGGCTATAACCCAAACCTAGCGGGAGCGCCAGATACGCAGTATTTT.

The chain combines TRBV7-9 with TRBJ2-3; no firm D call. CDR3 length: 14 amino acids. With 0 bases removed from V and 5 bases from J, the gap between germline ends came to 9 bases. Per germline, CDR1 SEHNR and CDR2 FQNEAQ (reference sequence). DNA for the CDR3: TGTGCCAGCAGCTTAGCGCAGGATCAAGATACGCAGTATTTT. This gives the protein CASSLAQDQDTQYF.

The rearrangement uses TRBV4-3 and TRBJ2-6, with 10 nucleotides matching TRBD1. Trimming at V came to 1 base and at J to 2 bases, leaving 5 bases not matched to a gene. The CDR3 has 18 amino acids. Germline lookup yields CDR1 LGHNA and CDR2 YSLEER. The CDR3 DNA follows: TGCGCCAGCAGCCAAGTGGTGACAGGGGGCACTGGGGCCAACGTCCTGACTTTC. Translated, it gives CASSQVVTGGTGANVLTF.

This rearrangement joins TRBV27 to TRBJ2-7; 7 bases align to TRBD1. Germline values: CDR1 MNHEY, CDR2 SMNVEV (reference sequence). J lost 1 base, V lost 4 bases, and 10 bases had no gene match. The CDR3 sequence is 16 residues long. CDR3 protein: CASSYSTGQRSYEQYF. The CDR3 bases are TGTGCCAGCAGTTACTCGACAGGGCAGAGGTCCTACGAGCAGTACTTC.

The rearrangement joins TRBV6-1 to TRBJ2-7; 10 nucleotides line up with TRBD1. The CDR3 totals 15 residues. V lost 4 bases and J lost 6; bases outside the gene matches: 9. Germline CDR1 MNHNS, CDR2 SASEGT. CDR3 in DNA: TGTGCCAGCAGTGGTATGGGACAGGGGATCAGCGAGCAGTACTTC. It specifies CASSGMGQGISEQYF.